The rows below give T cell receptor beta chains drawn from one sample of a study of identical twins. MiXCR, applied by TCRdb to the 5' RACE reads, yields one record per CDR3 protein. The data show 1.5 million to 2 million distinct CDR3 sequences, under 35% seen once. Sequenced input: cord blood. These receptors were obtained from a newborn girl in good health. CDR3s include the opening cysteine and the closing phenylalanine or tryptophan. D genes are given only for firm matches. Only some rows state a clone size, as once, few, many or a class for expanded clones.

len	v_gene	abundance	j_gene	d_gene	CDR3nt	CDR3aa
16	TRBV28	few	TRBJ2-1	NA	TGTGCCAGCAGTTTATTTAGGGGACAAACTTACAATGAGCAGTTCTTC	CASSLFRGQTYNEQFF
15	TRBV18	NA	TRBJ2-3	NA	TGTGCCAGCTCACTAGCGATTAGCGGCACAGATACGCAGTATTTT	CASSLAISGTDTQYF
16	TRBV2	few	TRBJ2-7	TRBD2	TGTGCCAGCAGCGACGGACTAGCGGAGAGCTCCTACGAGCAGTACTTC	CASSDGLAESSYEQYF
14	TRBV11-2	NA	TRBJ2-5	TRBD2	TGTGCCAGCAGCTCGGCGGGGGGGCGCAATGAGCAGTACTTC	CASSSAGGRNEQYF
14	TRBV6-5	few	TRBJ2-7	TRBD2	TGTGCCAGCAGTGGAGCGGGACCCCTAAGCGAGCAGTACTTC	CASSGAGPLSEQYF
12	TRBV20-1	NA	TRBJ2-4	TRBD2	TGCAGTGCTAGAAGGCTAGCGGGCAACCAGTACTTC	CSARRLAGNQYF
16	TRBV12-3/TRBV12-4	once	TRBJ1-2	NA	TGTGCCAGCAGTTTAGGCACCGGGACGGCGATATATGGCTACACCTTC	CASSLGTGTAIYGYTF
13	TRBV27	NA	TRBJ2-7	TRBD1	TGTGCCAGCAGTTCCGCCCGACAGGGCGAGCAGTACTTC	CASSSARQGEQYF
15	TRBV12-3/TRBV12-4	many	TRBJ2-7	NA	TGTGCCAGCAGTTTCCGACTGCCCCAATCCTACGAGCAGTACTTC	CASSFRLPQSYEQYF
19	TRBV7-9	NA	TRBJ1-2	TRBD1	TGTGCCAGCAGCTTAGGTGTGACAGGGGGCCGAGATACTAACTATGGCTACACCTTC	CASSLGVTGGRDTNYGYTF
15	TRBV6-4	few	TRBJ2-3	NA	TGTGCCAGCAGTGAAGGCAGGGAATTCACAGATACGCAGTATTTT	CASSEGREFTDTQYF
13	TRBV7-9	NA	TRBJ1-2	NA	TGTGCCAGCAGCGGTGGAGCAGGGGTCTTGAACACCTTC	CASSGGAGVLNTF
16	TRBV27	few	TRBJ1-2	NA	TGTGCCAGCAGTTTATTTGCGCGGGACACGCGGTATGGCTACACCTTC	CASSLFARDTRYGYTF
11	TRBV10-3	once	TRBJ2-7	NA	TGTGCCGTCAGTGAGAGCTACGAGCAGTACTTC	CAVSESYEQYF
14	TRBV5-1	few	TRBJ2-5	NA	TGCGCCAGCAGCTTGGTTAGCGCCGGGGAGACCCAGTACTTC	CASSLVSAGETQYF
13	TRBV27	NA	TRBJ2-7	NA	TGTGCCAGCTCTACAGGTTCGCCCTACGAGCAGTACTTC	CASSTGSPYEQYF
16	TRBV5-1	NA	TRBJ2-5	TRBD1	TGCGCCAGCAGCTTCGGGACAGGGGTCCCTCAAGAGACCCAGTACTTC	CASSFGTGVPQETQYF
13	TRBV27	few	TRBJ1-2	NA	TGTGCCAGCAGTTACAGGGAGGGCTCTGGCTACACCTTC	CASSYREGSGYTF
13	TRBV29-1	few	TRBJ2-1	NA	TGCATCGTTGAAGATCGGGCCTACAATGAGCAGTTCTTC	CIVEDRAYNEQFF
13	TRBV12-3/TRBV12-4	once	TRBJ2-6	NA	TGTGTCAGCAAAAAATCTGGGGCCAACGTCCTGACTTTC	CVSKKSGANVLTF
16	TRBV5-1	NA	TRBJ2-1	TRBD2	TGCGCCAGCAGCACGGGACTAGCGGGAAGTTCCTACAAGCAGTTCTTC	CASSTGLAGSSYKQFF
16	TRBV24-1	NA	TRBJ2-3	NA	TGTGCCACCAGTGACAGCCAATTACTGGGCGCAGATACGCAGTATTTT	CATSDSQLLGADTQYF
18	TRBV7-2	NA	TRBJ2-1	TRBD2	TGTGCCAGCAGCTTATTCCCTTCGGGGGGGGCGGAACGCTACGAGCAGTTCTTC	CASSLFPSGGAERYEQFF
13	TRBV29-1	few	TRBJ2-1	TRBD1	TGCAGCGGGGACAGGGGGTTTGGTGATGAGCAGTTCTTC	CSGDRGFGDEQFF
14	TRBV3-1	once	TRBJ1-1	NA	TGTGCCAGCAGCCCGCAGGGTGTGGTAGCTGAAGCTTTCTTT	CASSPQGVVAEAFF
16	TRBV11-2	many	TRBJ2-3	TRBD2	TGTGCCAGCAGCTTAGGGACTAGCGCTAGCACAGATACGCAGTATTTT	CASSLGTSASTDTQYF
17	TRBV28	few	TRBJ2-5	NA	TGTGCCAGCAGTTTATCAGCATTCTGGGGGAGTCAAGAGACCCAGTACTTC	CASSLSAFWGSQETQYF